This passage covers 14 T cell receptor beta chains from one sample sequenced in a study of cytomegalovirus exposure and HLA in healthy donors. Assay used: immunoSEQ multiplex PCR; TCRdb lists only in-frame clones, some missing. Seen here are 150,000 to 200,000 clones, about 81% observed once, and the top ten hold around 1.2%. The specimen sequenced was PBMCs. These TCRs come from a woman under 40 in good health and CMV-seronegative.

V usage is TRBV7-7 and J usage is TRBJ2-1, with 9 nucleotides matching TRBD1. This CDR3 has 15 amino acids. Losses at the gene ends were 1 base for V and 10 bases for J; bases not matched to a gene: 8. The germline V gene has CDR1 SSHAT and CDR2 FNYEAQ (reference sequence). DNA for the CDR3: TGTGCCAGCAGCTTAGGGGACAGGGTATCCCCGGAGCAGTTCTTC. It codes for CASSLGDRVSPEQFF.

The chain's CDR3 is CAFGLAYEQYF. The CDR3 nucleotides read TGTGCCTTCGGACTTGCCTACGAGCAGTACTTC. The chain carries TRBV30 and TRBJ2-7; D possibly corresponds to TRBD2 (5 bases). V was clipped by 7 bases and J by 2 bases, with 9 bases between them. Germline V gene lookup returns CDR1 GTSNPN and CDR2 SVGIG (reference sequence). The CDR3 length is 11 residues. Full variable domain (outside the CDR3, taken from reference TRBV30 and TRBJ2-7): SQTIHQWPATLVQPVGSPLSLECTVEGTSNPNLYWYRQAAGRGLQLLFYSVGIGQISSEVPQNLSASRPQDRQFILSSKKLLLSDSGFYLCAFGLAYEQYFGPGTRLTVT.

The chain combines TRBV4-2 with TRBJ2-3; TRBD2 is a possible D gene (5 bases). The V end lost 4 bases, the J end lost 5 bases, and 10 bases lay between the germline ends. The CDR3 totals 13 residues. Germline lookup yields CDR1 LGHNA and CDR2 YNFKEQ. DNA of the CDR3: TGTGCCAGCAGCCCGGGCCGGGGAGATACGCAGTATTTT. Encoded protein: CASSPGRGDTQYF.

In DNA, the CDR3 is TGTGCCACCAGCAGAGCAACAGGGTGGCAGCCCCAGCATTTT. Its protein product is CATSRATGWQPQHF. V usage is TRBV15 and J usage is TRBJ1-5; the D gene is possibly TRBD1 (6 bases). Trimming shortened V by 1 base and J by 7 bases, and 11 bases separated the two germline ends. The V gene's germline CDR1 is LNHNV and CDR2 YYDKDF (reference sequence). The CDR3 sequence is 14 residues long.

The chain recombines TRBV9 with TRBJ1-1; 9 bases are shared with TRBD1. After removal of 0 bases from V and 8 bases from J, the junction contained 8 bases not matched to a gene. The CDR3 length is 15 residues. Germline V gene sequence: CDR1 SGDLS, CDR2 YYNGEE. CDR3 DNA sequence: TGTGCCAGCAGCGTAGACAGGGGGCAGTTTGGGGAAGCTTTCTTT. Amino acid sequence: CASSVDRGQFGEAFF.

The chain uses TRBV6-1 and TRBJ2-5, with 9 bases lining up with TRBD2. V was clipped by 6 bases and J by 4 bases; unmatched bases: 12. The length of the CDR3 is 16 residues. Per germline, CDR1 MNHNS and CDR2 SASEGT. CDR3 nucleotides: TGTGCCAGCAGCGAAACTCCTGGCGGGGGGGGAGAGACCCAGTACTTC. This encodes CASSETPGGGGETQYF.

V and J are TRBV28 and TRBJ2-3, with TRBD2 matching over 12 bases. Germline V lookup: CDR1 MDHEN, CDR2 SYDVKM. J lost 0 bases, V lost 8 bases, and 9 bases had no gene match. This CDR3 contains 17 residues. The chain's CDR3 is CASGTSGFGASTDTQYF. For the CDR3, the DNA is TGTGCCAGCGGGACTAGCGGGTTTGGTGCTAGCACAGATACGCAGTATTTT.

V is TRBV28 and J is TRBJ2-2; 7 bases fit TRBD2. This CDR3 spans 15 amino acids. The V gene's germline CDR1 is MDHEN and CDR2 SYDVKM. V gave up 6 bases and J gave up 5 bases; unmatched junction bases: 9. CDR3 bases: TGTGCCAGCAGGGGAGCGGGATTTAGAACCGGGGAGCTGTTTTTT. Translated: CASRGAGFRTGELFF.

This chain uses TRBV4-2 with TRBJ2-3, with TRBD2 as a possible D gene (5 bases). The CDR3 loop spans 14 amino acids. V dropped 7 bases and J dropped 5 bases, with 16 bases sitting between them. Looked up from germline, CDR1 is LGHNA and CDR2 is YNFKEQ. Here the CDR3 reads CASTQRMGRDTQYF. In DNA form, the CDR3 reads TGTGCCAGCACCCAGAGGATGGGGAGAGATACGCAGTATTTT.

This chain uses TRBV27 with TRBJ1-4, with a tentative D call TRBD1 (6 bases). The V and J ends lost 8 bases and 4 bases respectively, with 14 bases between them. The germline gives CDR1 MNHEY, CDR2 SMNVEV (reference sequence). CDR3 size: 14 residues. In nucleotides, the CDR3 is TGTGCCAGCTCCAAACAGGGAGTTAATGAAAAACTGTTTTTT. It translates to CASSKQGVNEKLFF.

The gene calls are TRBV10-2 and TRBJ2-1; 11 bases line up with TRBD1. The junction had 8 bases not matched to a gene; V was cut back by 7 bases and J by 6 bases. Per the germline V gene, CDR1 is WSHSY and CDR2 is SAAADI. This CDR3 is 15 amino acids long. CDR3 sequence: CASKEGTGGSNEQFF. In DNA, the CDR3 is TGCGCCAGCAAGGAGGGGACAGGGGGGAGCAATGAGCAGTTCTTC.

J is TRBJ1-1 and V is TRBV15; no reliable D call. There are 12 residues in the CDR3. Germline-derived CDR1 and CDR2 are LNHNV and YYDKDF (reference sequence). The V and J ends lost 0 bases and 8 bases respectively, with 7 bases between them. The CDR3 bases are TGTGCCACCAGCAGAGATCTATTCGAAGCTTTCTTT. It yields the protein CATSRDLFEAFF.

This clone came up a few times. The chain links TRBV5-1 to TRBJ1-2; D is possibly TRBD1 (6 bases). The CDR3 extends over 15 amino acids. CDR1 SGHRS and CDR2 YFSETQ come from the germline V gene. Deletions cut 5 bases from V and 5 bases from J, with 19 bases between. The CDR3 DNA reads as TGCGCCAGCAGTGCGACGGACAGCGGCGGGTATGGCTACACCTTC. This encodes CASSATDSGGYGYTF.

The chain couples TRBV2 to TRBJ1-5, with no clear D. Trimming removed 6 bases from V and 1 base from J, with 10 bases in between. Looked up from germline, CDR1 is SNHLY and CDR2 is FYNNEI. This CDR3 is built from 14 residues. The CDR3, as DNA: TGTGCCAGCAGGAGACACCTAAGCAATCAGCCCCAGCATTTT. Translated: CASRRHLSNQPQHF.